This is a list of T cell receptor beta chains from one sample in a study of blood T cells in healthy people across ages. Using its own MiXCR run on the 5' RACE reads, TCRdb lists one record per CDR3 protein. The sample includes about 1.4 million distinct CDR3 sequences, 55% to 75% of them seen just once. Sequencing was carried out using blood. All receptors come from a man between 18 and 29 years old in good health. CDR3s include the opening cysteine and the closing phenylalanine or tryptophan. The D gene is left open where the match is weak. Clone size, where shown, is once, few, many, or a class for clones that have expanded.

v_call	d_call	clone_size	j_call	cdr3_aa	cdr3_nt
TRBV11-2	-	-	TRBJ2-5	CACSPGRETQYF	TGTGCCTGCAGCCCCGGGAGAGAGACCCAGTACTTC
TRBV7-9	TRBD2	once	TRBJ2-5	CASSQTSGVETQYF	TGTGCCAGCAGCCAGACTAGCGGGGTAGAGACCCAGTACTTC
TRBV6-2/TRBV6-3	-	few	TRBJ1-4	CASSYVRPTREKLFF	TGTGCCAGCAGTTACGTGCGACCCACCCGTGAAAAACTGTTTTTT
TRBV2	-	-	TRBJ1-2	CASTVGGTSNYGYTF	TGTGCCAGCACCGTCGGGGGGACATCTAACTATGGCTACACCTTC
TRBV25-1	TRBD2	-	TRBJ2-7	CASSGGGPGLGQYF	TGTGCCAGCAGTGGGGGGGGACCGGGTTTAGGGCAGTACTTC
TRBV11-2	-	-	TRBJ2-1	CASSLDQGGSHYNEQFF	TGTGCCAGCAGCTTAGATCAGGGAGGTTCCCACTACAATGAGCAGTTCTTC
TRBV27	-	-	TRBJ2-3	CASSRGQSITDTQYF	TGTGCCAGCAGTCGTGGACAGTCAATCACAGATACGCAGTATTTT
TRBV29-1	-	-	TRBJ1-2	CSVENPNYGYTF	TGCAGCGTTGAAAATCCTAACTATGGCTACACCTTC
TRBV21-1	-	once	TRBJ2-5	CASSKARLGTGFDEQYF	TGTGCCAGCAGCAAAGCGCGATTGGGGACAGGGTTTGATGAGCAGTACTTC
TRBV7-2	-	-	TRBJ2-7	CASSRRGGQNYEQYF	TGTGCCAGCAGCCGCAGGGGGGGACAGAACTACGAGCAGTACTTC
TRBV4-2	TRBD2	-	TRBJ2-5	CASSQGAGGSGETQYF	TGTGCCAGCAGCCAAGGGGCCGGGGGGTCCGGGGAGACCCAGTACTTC
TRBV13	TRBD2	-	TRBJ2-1	CASSSTQLATGVDEQFF	TGTGCCAGCAGCTCCACACAACTAGCGACCGGGGTTGACGAGCAGTTCTTC
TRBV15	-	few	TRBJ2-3	CATTGLPVRFYSTDTQYF	TGTGCCACCACGGGACTCCCGGTGAGGTTCTACAGCACAGATACGCAGTATTTT
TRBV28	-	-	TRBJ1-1	CASSLFRLIGQTLGNTEAFF	TGTGCCAGCAGTTTATTCAGGTTAATAGGGCAAACCTTGGGGAACACTGAAGCTTTCTTT
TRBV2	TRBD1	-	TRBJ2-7	CASSGAGGTYEQYF	TGTGCCAGCAGTGGCGCAGGGGGAACCTACGAGCAGTACTTC
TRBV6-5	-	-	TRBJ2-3	CASSYSGGVSTDTQYF	TGTGCCAGCAGTTACTCGGGCGGGGTTAGCACAGATACGCAGTATTTT
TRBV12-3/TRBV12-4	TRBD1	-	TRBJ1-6	CASSPPGTGGGGGSPLHF	TGTGCCAGCAGTCCCCCCGGAACAGGGGGCGGGGGCGGTTCACCCCTCCACTTT
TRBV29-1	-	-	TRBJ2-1	CSVVSGRYNEQFF	TGCAGCGTTGTGAGTGGGCGATACAATGAGCAGTTCTTC
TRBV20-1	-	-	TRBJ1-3	CSARTGDSGNTIYF	TGCAGTGCTAGGACAGGCGACTCTGGAAACACCATATATTTT
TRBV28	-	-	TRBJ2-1	CASSLYVSPGYEQFF	TGTGCCAGCAGTTTATATGTCAGTCCGGGGTACGAGCAGTTCTTC
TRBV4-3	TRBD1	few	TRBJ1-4	CASSLDTGGVGEKLFF	TGCGCCAGCAGCTTAGATACAGGGGGCGTGGGGGAAAAACTGTTTTTT
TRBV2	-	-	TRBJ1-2	CASSEPAHGAGNYGYTF	TGTGCCAGCAGTGAACCCGCGCATGGGGCCGGTAACTATGGCTACACCTTC
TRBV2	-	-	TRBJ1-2	CASSTENYGYTF	TGTGCCAGCAGCACGGAAAACTATGGCTACACCTTC
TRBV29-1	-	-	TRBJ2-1	CSATTYHPVYNEQFF	TGCAGCGCAACGACCTACCACCCTGTATACAATGAGCAGTTCTTC
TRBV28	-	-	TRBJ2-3	CASEAGNTDTQYF	TGTGCCAGCGAGGCCGGCAACACAGATACGCAGTATTTT
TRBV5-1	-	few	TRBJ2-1	CASSLDSREQFF	TGCGCCAGCAGCTTGGATAGTCGAGAGCAGTTCTTC
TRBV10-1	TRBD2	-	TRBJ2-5	CASSGLASGQETQYF	TGCGCCAGCAGTGGTTTGGCTAGCGGACAAGAGACCCAGTACTTC
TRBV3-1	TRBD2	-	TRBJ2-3	CASSQDRGLVVRATDTQYF	TGTGCCAGCAGCCAAGATCGAGGACTAGTGGTTCGGGCCACAGATACGCAGTATTTT
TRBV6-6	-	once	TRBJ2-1	CASSYNQGIDQFF	TGTGCCAGCAGTTACAATCAGGGGATAGATCAGTTCTTC
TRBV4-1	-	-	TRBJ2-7	CASSPSNGPYEQYF	TGCGCCAGCAGCCCCTCAAACGGCCCCTACGAGCAGTACTTC
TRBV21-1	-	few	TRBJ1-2	CASGLGKNHGGYTF	TGTGCCAGCGGTTTAGGGAAGAACCATGGTGGCTACACCTTC
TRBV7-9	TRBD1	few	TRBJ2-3	CAGRTGLDTQYF	TGTGCCGGACGGACAGGTCTCGATACGCAGTATTTT
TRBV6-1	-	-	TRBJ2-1	CASSGRGLYNEQFF	TGTGCCAGCAGTGGGCGGGGATTATACAATGAGCAGTTCTTC
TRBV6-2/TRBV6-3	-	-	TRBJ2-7	CASSQSRDKGFEQYF	TGTGCCAGCAGTCAGTCCCGGGACAAGGGCTTCGAGCAGTACTTC
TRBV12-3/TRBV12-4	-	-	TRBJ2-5	CASSLSRVSKETQYF	TGTGCCAGCAGTTTATCCCGGGTCTCCAAAGAGACCCAGTACTTC
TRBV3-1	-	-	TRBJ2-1	CASSQDSPNEQFF	TGTGCCAGCAGCCAAGATAGTCCCAATGAGCAGTTCTTC
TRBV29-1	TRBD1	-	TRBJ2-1	CSGLPRGQDRSEQFF	TGCAGCGGCCTCCCCCGGGGACAGGACCGGAGTGAGCAGTTCTTC
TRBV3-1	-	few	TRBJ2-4	CASSQLWEQYF	TGTGCCAGCAGCCAACTGTGGGAGCAGTACTTC
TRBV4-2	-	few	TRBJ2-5	CASSQEDTGGETQYF	TGTGCCAGCAGCCAAGAGGATACTGGAGGGGAGACCCAGTACTTC
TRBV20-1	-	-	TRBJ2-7	CSARLSGDLAYEQYF	TGCAGTGCTAGACTCTCAGGGGATCTAGCCTACGAGCAGTACTTC
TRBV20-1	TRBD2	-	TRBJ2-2	CSATGTSGLTGELFF	TGCAGTGCCACCGGGACTAGCGGGCTCACCGGGGAGCTGTTTTTT
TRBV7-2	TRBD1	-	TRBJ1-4	CASSPTGGREKLFF	TGTGCCAGCAGCCCAACAGGGGGTCGGGAAAAACTGTTTTTT
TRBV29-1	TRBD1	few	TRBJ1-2	CSARDLGQGEGYTF	TGCAGCGCTAGGGATCTTGGACAGGGCGAAGGCTACACCTTC
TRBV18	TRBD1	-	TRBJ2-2	CASSPRGTENTGELFF	TGTGCCAGCTCACCCAGGGGGACAGAAAACACCGGGGAGCTGTTTTTT
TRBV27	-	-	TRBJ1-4	CASSLTRNEKLFF	TGTGCCAGCAGTTTAACCAGGAACGAAAAACTGTTTTTT
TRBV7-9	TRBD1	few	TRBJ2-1	CASSSRQGVYNEQFF	TGTGCCAGCAGCTCCAGACAGGGGGTATACAATGAGCAGTTCTTC
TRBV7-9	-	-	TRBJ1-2	CASRGGELANYGYTF	TGTGCCAGCCGGGGGGGAGAGTTAGCTAACTATGGCTACACCTTC
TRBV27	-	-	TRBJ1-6	CASSPLGSGNSPLHF	TGTGCCAGCAGTCCTCTGGGGTCCGGTAATTCACCCCTCCACTTT
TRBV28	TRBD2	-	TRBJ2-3	CAIARGGWADTQYF	TGTGCCATAGCGCGCGGGGGGTGGGCAGATACGCAGTATTTT
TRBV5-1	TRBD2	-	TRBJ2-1	CASSLAAGGSYNEQFF	TGCGCCAGCAGCTTGGCGGCGGGGGGGTCCTACAATGAGCAGTTCTTC
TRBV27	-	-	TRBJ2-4	CASGSASLREQYF	TGTGCCAGCGGGTCGGCCTCCTTGAGGGAGCAGTACTTC
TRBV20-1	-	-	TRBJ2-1	CSARDPGSTYNEQFF	TGCAGTGCTAGAGATCCCGGGAGCACCTACAATGAGCAGTTCTTC